The 26 T cell receptor beta chains presented below share a single source sample, sequenced in a study of T cells in Graves' hyperthyroidism and ophthalmopathy. The TCR beta CDR3 regions underwent amplification using RNA transcripts as the source. With the HTBI primer set, the TCR CDR3 went through a first round of RT-PCR. TCRdb re-called the multiplex PCR reads with MiXCR, one entry per CDR3 protein. This sample has roughly 700,000 distinct CDR3 sequences, with 17% found just once. Input material: blood. These receptors were taken from a man in his fifties with Graves' hyperthyroidism.

The sample holds many counts of this clonotype. The gene calls are TRBV2 and TRBJ2-5; possible D gene TRBD2, 6 bases. V dropped 4 bases and J dropped 5 bases, with 26 bases sitting between them. The CDR3 runs to 18 residues. The germline V gene has CDR1 SNHLY and CDR2 FYNNEI. Here the CDR3 reads CASSALLGSSDVWETQYF. The CDR3 DNA is TGTGCCAGCAGTGCTCTTCTCGGGAGTAGCGATGTTTGGGAGACCCAGTACTTC. Variable domain in full (rest from reference TRBV2 and TRBJ2-5): EPEVTQTPSHQVTQMGQEVILRCVPISNHLYFYWYRQILGQKVEFLVSFYNNEISEKSEIFDDQFSVERPDGSNFTLKIRSTKLEDSAMYFCASSALLGSSDVWETQYFGPGTRLLVL.

Notes on this clonotype: Being one base from a much bigger clone, this may be a read error. V usage is TRBV11-2 and J usage is TRBJ1-5; the match to TRBD1 covers 8 bases. Germline V gene sequence: CDR1 SGHAT, CDR2 FQNNGV. With V trimmed by 5 bases and J by 7 bases, 7 bases remained unmatched. The CDR3 is made up of 14 amino acids. CDR3 residues: CASSTGRGQQPQHF. The CDR3 DNA follows: TGTGCCAGCAGCACAGGCAGGGGGCAACAGCCCCAGCATTTT.

This chain joins TRBV28 and TRBJ2-2, with D tentatively TRBD1 or TRBD2 (5 bases each). Per germline, CDR1 MDHEN and CDR2 SYDVKM. The CDR3 length is 16 residues. V was trimmed by 7 bases and J by 2 bases, leaving 17 bases between them. CDR3 residues: CASTSSGTANTGELFF. CDR3 bases: TGTGCCAGCACCTCTTCCGGGACGGCCAACACCGGGGAGCTGTTTTTT.

The CDR3 loop reads CASRTGTSGPYTQYF. Here the CDR3 DNA reads TGTGCCAGCAGAACAGGGACTAGCGGCCCCTATACGCAGTATTTT. J is TRBJ2-3 and V is TRBV28, with 11 nucleotides matching TRBD2. Per the germline V gene, CDR1 is MDHEN and CDR2 is SYDVKM. The CDR3 is 15 residues long. The junction had 9 bases not matched to a gene; V was cut back by 6 bases and J by 7 bases. Using reference TRBV28 and TRBJ2-3 for the parts outside the CDR3, the full variable domain is DVKVTQSSRYLVKRTGEKVFLECVQDMDHENMFWYRQDPGLGLRLIYFSYDVKMKEKGDIPEGYSVSREKKERFSLILESASTNQTSMYLCASRTGTSGPYTQYFGPGTRLTVL.

This clonotype was recorded at least ten times. This chain connects TRBV27 to TRBJ2-7; D gene ambiguous. V was trimmed by 0 bases and J by 3 bases, leaving 6 bases between them. CDR1 and CDR2 from the germline V gene are MNHEY and SMNVEV (reference sequence). The CDR3 spans 13 residues. The CDR3 nucleotides read TGTGCCAGCAGTTTATCGCCCAGCTACGAGCAGTACTTC. Translation gives CASSLSPSYEQYF.

The rearrangement links TRBV18 to TRBJ2-7, with a possible D match to TRBD1 (5 bases). The CDR3 sequence is 13 residues long. Looked up from germline, CDR1 is KGHSH and CDR2 is LQKENI. V was cut by 3 bases and J by 5 bases, with 11 bases left in between. CDR3 sequence (DNA): TGTGCCAGCTCACCGCCAGGGTACCACGAGCAGTACTTC. The encoded protein is CASSPPGYHEQYF.

This clonotype was seen many times. The genes are TRBV19 and TRBJ2-1, with 11 nucleotides matching TRBD2. The CDR3 runs to 17 residues. The germline gives CDR1 LNHDA, CDR2 SQIVND (reference sequence). J lost 7 bases, V lost 3 bases, and 11 bases had no gene match. The CDR3 DNA reads TGTGCCAGTAGTATCAAACTAGCGGGAGAATTATCGAATGAGCAGTTCTTC. It codes for CASSIKLAGELSNEQFF.

This clonotype was detected many times. J is TRBJ2-2 and V is TRBV2; 10 nucleotides match TRBD2. The CDR3 runs 15 residues. J was trimmed by 7 bases and V by 8 bases; bases with no gene match: 10. The germline gives CDR1 SNHLY, CDR2 FYNNEI. The CDR3 DNA reads as TGTGCCAGCCGGAGAGCGGGAGGGCCGATCGGGGAGCTGTTTTTT. This translates into CASRRAGGPIGELFF.

The V and J genes are TRBV19 and TRBJ2-1, with D unclear. This CDR3 spans 14 amino acids. V lost 7 bases and J 0 bases, leaving 10 bases between the germline ends. Germline lookup yields CDR1 LNHDA and CDR2 SQIVND (reference sequence). CDR3 in DNA: TGTGCCAGTACTGTAGTTTACTCCTACAATGAGCAGTTCTTC. This gives the protein CASTVVYSYNEQFF.

This clonotype appeared a single time. This could be a read error, since a much larger clone is one nucleotide away. The V call is TRBV2, the J call TRBJ2-1, with unresolved D. The CDR3 sequence is 11 residues long. The V end was cut by 9 bases, the J end by 9 bases, with 12 bases between. Germline V gives CDR1 SNHLY, CDR2 FYNNEI. DNA of the CDR3: TGTGCCAGGAGCAGAGACGGTGAGCAGTTCTTC. Protein product: CARSRDGEQFF.

In its sample, this clonotype was seen a few times. The V and J genes are TRBV7-2 and TRBJ2-4, with TRBD1 matching over 11 bases. This CDR3 spans 14 amino acids. Per the germline V gene, CDR1 is SGHTA and CDR2 is FQGNSA. After removal of 5 bases from V and 8 bases from J, the junction contained 5 bases not matched to a gene. The CDR3 loop is CASSSGQGADIQYF. The DNA of the CDR3 is TGTGCCAGCAGCAGTGGACAGGGGGCGGACATTCAGTACTTC.

In its sample, this clonotype was seen many times. V gene TRBV12-3 or TRBV12-4 combines with J gene TRBJ1-1; no firm D call. The CDR3 totals 15 residues. The ends were cut back, 5 bases at V and 5 bases at J, with 18 bases in the middle. The CDR3 bases are TGTGCCAGCAGTCCTTGGTCGCGAGAGAGGACTGAAGCTTTCTTT. Its protein product is CASSPWSRERTEAFF.

This clonotype was counted ten times or more. The chain uses TRBV28 and TRBJ2-3; 8 nucleotides agree with TRBD2. Germline CDR1 and CDR2: MDHEN and SYDVKM. V shed 4 bases, J shed 3 bases, and the junction held 6 bases outside the gene matches. The CDR3 covers 15 residues. This CDR3 is CASSYTGRGTDTQYF. CDR3 DNA sequence: TGTGCCAGCAGTTATACCGGGAGGGGGACAGATACGCAGTATTTT.

The rearrangement joins TRBV5-1 to TRBJ2-2, with 10 positions matching TRBD2. Germline CDR1 reads SGHRS; CDR2 reads YFSETQ. CDR3 length equals 16 residues. V lost 4 bases, J lost 1 base, and 4 bases stayed unmatched. In nucleotides, the CDR3 is TGCGCCAGCAGCCGGGGGACTAGCGAGAACACCGGGGAGCTGTTTTTT. It translates to CASSRGTSENTGELFF.

The genes are TRBV10-3 and TRBJ2-4; D is possibly TRBD1 or TRBD2 (5 bases each). Trimming cost V 3 bases and J 7 bases, with 10 bases left between them. The CDR3 loop spans 13 amino acids. Germline V gene lookup returns CDR1 ENHRY and CDR2 SYGVKD. CDR3 in amino acids: CAISDIGDNIQYF. As DNA, the CDR3 is TGTGCCATCAGTGATATTGGGGACAACATTCAGTACTTC.

In this sample, this clonotype turned up many times. The V and J genes are TRBV12-3 or TRBV12-4 and TRBJ2-5; a possible D gene is TRBD2 (7 bases). V was trimmed by 7 bases and J by 5 bases, leaving 20 bases between them. The CDR3 is 15 residues long. In DNA, the CDR3 is TGTGCCAGCACCAAAAGGGGGGGGGCGGGGGAGACCCAGTACTTC. Translation gives CASTKRGGAGETQYF.

This clonotype was counted many times. The V gene is TRBV2, the J gene TRBJ1-1; no clear D gene. CDR1 and CDR2 from the germline V gene are SNHLY and FYNNEI. The V and J ends lost 4 bases and 0 bases respectively, with 15 bases between them. There are 16 residues in the CDR3. CDR3 DNA: TGTGCCAGCAGTGTTATCCTTGGACGGATGAACACTGAAGCTTTCTTT. Translation gives CASSVILGRMNTEAFF.

V usage is TRBV6-5 and J usage is TRBJ2-2; 9 bases align to TRBD2. CDR3 size: 15 residues. J lost 6 bases, V lost 2 bases, and 4 bases had no gene match. Germline V gives CDR1 MNHEY, CDR2 SVGAGI. In nucleotides, the CDR3 is TGTGCCAGCAGTTACGGGTTAGCGGGAGCCGGGGAGCTGTTTTTT. This gives the protein CASSYGLAGAGELFF.

The sample holds many counts of this clonotype. This chain links TRBV7-9 with TRBJ2-7, with D perhaps matching TRBD2 (6 bases). The CDR3 has 14 amino acids. Germline V CDR1 and CDR2: SEHNR, FQNEAQ (reference sequence). V lost 5 bases and J lost 3, with 14 bases in between. CDR3 loop: CASSLYGGNYEQYF. The CDR3 DNA sequence: TGTGCCAGCAGCCTCTATGGAGGGAACTACGAGCAGTACTTC.

This clonotype was recorded many times. The CDR3 sequence: CASSLSRTSGLLSPYEQYF. CDR3 bases: TGTGCCAGCAGTTTATCGAGGACTAGCGGGCTCCTGAGCCCCTACGAGCAGTACTTC. V is TRBV27 and J is TRBJ2-7; TRBD2 matches at 11 bases. V lost 0 bases to trimming and J lost 2 bases; unmatched junction nucleotides: 12. This CDR3 has 19 amino acids. Per germline, CDR1 MNHEY and CDR2 SMNVEV (reference sequence).

This clonotype was seen repeatedly, ten times or more. The chain joins TRBV3-1 to TRBJ2-1; 7 positions agree with TRBD2. Germline CDR1 reads LGHDT; CDR2 reads YNNKEL (reference sequence). J gave up 0 bases and V 0 bases, and 2 bases lay outside the gene matches. There are 16 residues in the CDR3. The CDR3 DNA reads as TGTGCCAGCAGCCAAGATGGCGGGAGCTCCTACAATGAGCAGTTCTTC. It encodes CASSQDGGSSYNEQFF.

V usage is TRBV6-2 or TRBV6-3 and J usage is TRBJ2-4; no definite D call. The V and J ends lost 8 bases and 0 bases respectively, with 11 bases between them. CDR3 size: 14 residues. Germline values: CDR1 MNHEY, CDR2 SVGEGT. In nucleotides, the CDR3 is TGTGCCAGCCGTCCTGAACTAGCCAAAAACATTCAGTACTTC. Its protein is CASRPELAKNIQYF.

This clonotype has at least ten counts. V is TRBV30 and J is TRBJ1-2, with TRBD1 matching over 8 bases. Germline V gene data show CDR1 as GTSNPN and CDR2 as SVGIG (reference sequence). V lost 0 bases and J lost 6; bases outside the gene matches: 6. The CDR3 loop spans 14 amino acids. CDR3 nucleotides: TGTGCCTGGAGTGTAATTTCAGGGGGCAATGGCTACACCTTC. Its translation: CAWSVISGGNGYTF.

The DNA for the CDR3 is TGTGCCAGTAGGCCCCCGAACACCGGGGAGCTGTTTTTT. Protein: CASRPPNTGELFF. The V and J genes are TRBV19 and TRBJ2-2; D unresolved. CDR1 and CDR2 (germline): LNHDA, SQIVND (reference sequence). Trimming pared 6 bases from V and 0 bases from J, leaving 5 bases between. This CDR3 has 13 residues.

The chain recombines TRBV13 with TRBJ2-1; tentatively, D is TRBD2 (5 bases). Per germline, CDR1 PRHDT and CDR2 FYEKMQ (reference sequence). Trimming took 3 bases from V and 0 from J, leaving 12 bases between them. The CDR3 covers 16 residues. The CDR3 DNA reads TGTGCCAGCAGCTTGCCCAGCGGAGGCTCCTACAATGAGCAGTTCTTC. It yields the protein CASSLPSGGSYNEQFF.

This clonotype was seen many times. V gene TRBV7-8 combines with J gene TRBJ2-1; 12 bases are shared with TRBD1. The CDR3 consists of 19 residues. The V gene end was trimmed by 7 bases and the J gene end by 9 bases; junction bases not matched to a gene: 22. Germline CDR1 reads SGHVS; CDR2 reads FQNEAQ. The DNA for the CDR3 is TGTGCCAGCACCCGGGACAGGGGGCTTGGGAGCGGGAGACGAGGTGAGCAGTTCTTC. Protein sequence: CASTRDRGLGSGRRGEQFF.